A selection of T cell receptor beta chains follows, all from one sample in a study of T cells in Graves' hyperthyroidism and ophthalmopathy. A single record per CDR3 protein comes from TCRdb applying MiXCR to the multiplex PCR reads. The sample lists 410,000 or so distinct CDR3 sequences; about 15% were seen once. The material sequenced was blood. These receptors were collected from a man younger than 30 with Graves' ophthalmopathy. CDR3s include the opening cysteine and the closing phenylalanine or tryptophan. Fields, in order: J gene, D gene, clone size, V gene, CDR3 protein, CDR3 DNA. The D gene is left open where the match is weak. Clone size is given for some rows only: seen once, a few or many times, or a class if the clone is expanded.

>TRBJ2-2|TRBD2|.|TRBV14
CASSQEGERGGHYTGELFF
TGTGCCAGCAGCCAAGAAGGCGAGCGGGGGGGACATTACACCGGGGAGCTGTTTTTT
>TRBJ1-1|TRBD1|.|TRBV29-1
CSGRQGRTEAFF
TGCAGCGGGCGACAGGGGAGGACTGAAGCTTTCTTT
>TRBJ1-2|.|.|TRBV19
CATAFLPSGVYGYTF
TGTGCCACCGCCTTCCTCCCGTCGGGGGTGTATGGCTACACCTTC
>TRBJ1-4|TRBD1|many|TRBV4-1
CASSHAGTGNEKLFF
TGCGCCAGCAGCCATGCCGGGACAGGGAATGAAAAACTGTTTTTT
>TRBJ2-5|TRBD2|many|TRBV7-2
CASSQGGGTSGGEETQYF
TGTGCCAGCAGCCAGGGAGGGGGGACTAGCGGGGGAGAAGAGACCCAGTACTTC
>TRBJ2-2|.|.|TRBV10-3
CAISGSGTTNTGELFF
TGTGCCATCAGCGGATCCGGGACCACGAACACCGGGGAGCTGTTTTTT
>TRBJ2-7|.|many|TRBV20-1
CLLGRAQDYEQYF
TGCCTCTTAGGCCGGGCCCAAGACTACGAGCAGTACTTC
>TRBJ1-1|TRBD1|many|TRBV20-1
CSARGGTVNTEAFF
TGCAGTGCTAGGGGGGGGACAGTGAACACTGAAGCTTTCTTT
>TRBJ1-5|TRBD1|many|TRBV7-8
CASSNRQGHQPQHF
TGTGCCAGCAGCAACAGACAGGGCCATCAGCCCCAGCATTTT
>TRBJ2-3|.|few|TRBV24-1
CATSDLGDGPLDTQYF
TGTGCCACCAGTGATTTGGGGGACGGTCCCCTAGATACGCAGTATTTT
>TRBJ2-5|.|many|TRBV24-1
CATSDETGPRETQYF
TGTGCCACCAGTGATGAGACAGGCCCGAGGGAGACCCAGTACTTC
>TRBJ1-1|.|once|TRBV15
CATSGGVQAFF
TGTGCCACCAGTGGAGGGGTCCAAGCTTTCTTT
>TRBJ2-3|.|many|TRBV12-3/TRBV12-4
CASSRDLKVVWYF
TGTGCCAGCAGTCGGGACCTCAAAGTCGTGTGGTATTTT
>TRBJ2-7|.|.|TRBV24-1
CATSESGANYNEQYF
TGTGCCACCAGTGAAAGTGGGGCTAACTACAATGAGCAGTACTTC
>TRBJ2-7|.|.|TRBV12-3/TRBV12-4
CASTRDTRPYEQYF
TGTGCCAGCACTCGGGACACCCGCCCCTACGAGCAGTACTTC
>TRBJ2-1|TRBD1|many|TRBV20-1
CSAIGQGASNEQFF
TGCAGTGCTATCGGGCAGGGGGCGAGCAATGAGCAGTTCTTC
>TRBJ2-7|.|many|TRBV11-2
CASGFSYEQYF
TGTGCCAGCGGGTTCTCCTACGAGCAGTACTTC
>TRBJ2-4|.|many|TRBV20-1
CSAGGSGNIQYF
TGCAGTGCTGGGGGCTCCGGAAACATTCAGTACTTC
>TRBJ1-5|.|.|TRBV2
CAGTPGGRSNQPQHF
TGTGCCGGCACCCCCGGGGGGAGGAGCAATCAGCCCCAGCATTTT
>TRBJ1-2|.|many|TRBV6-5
CASSYRRADYGYTF
TGTGCCAGCAGTTACCGCCGCGCGGATTATGGCTACACCTTC
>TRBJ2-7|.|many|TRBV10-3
CAIRQNGGPPYEQYF
TGTGCCATCAGGCAGAATGGGGGACCCCCCTACGAGCAGTACTTC
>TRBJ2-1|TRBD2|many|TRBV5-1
CASSLRGSVDEQFF
TGCGCCAGCAGCTTGCGCGGGAGTGTCGATGAGCAGTTCTTC
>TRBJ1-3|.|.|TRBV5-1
CASRTGPAQDTIYF
TGCGCCAGCCGCACCGGACCAGCCCAAGACACCATATATTTT
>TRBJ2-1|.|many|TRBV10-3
CAISEGGADNEQFF
TGTGCCATCAGTGAAGGGGGAGCTGACAATGAGCAGTTCTTC
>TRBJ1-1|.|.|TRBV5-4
CASSPGGRTNTEAFF
TGTGCCAGCAGCCCGGGGGGACGGACGAACACTGAAGCTTTCTTT
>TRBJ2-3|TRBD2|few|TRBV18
CASSPDFRTRTDTQYF
TGTGCCAGCTCACCAGACTTCAGGACTAGGACAGATACGCAGTATTTT
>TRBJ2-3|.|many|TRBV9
CASSPQDFTDTQYF
TGTGCCAGCAGCCCACAAGACTTCACAGATACGCAGTATTTT
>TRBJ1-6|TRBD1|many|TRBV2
CASSLAGGSHF
TGTGCCAGCAGTTTAGCAGGGGGTTCCCACTTT
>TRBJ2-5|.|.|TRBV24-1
CATSDFIRGGETQYF
TGTGCCACCAGTGATTTTATCAGGGGTGGTGAGACCCAGTACTTC
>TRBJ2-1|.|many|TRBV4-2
CASSQVGVTDEQFF
TGTGCCAGCAGCCAAGTTGGTGTGACGGATGAGCAGTTCTTC
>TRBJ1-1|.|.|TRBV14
CASSQVGANTEAFF
TGTGCCAGCAGCCAAGTAGGAGCGAACACTGAAGCTTTCTTT
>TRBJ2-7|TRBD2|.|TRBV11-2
CASSSGAGGSYEQYF
TGTGCCAGCAGCTCAGGGGCGGGGGGAAGCTACGAGCAGTACTTC
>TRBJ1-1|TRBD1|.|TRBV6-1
CASRREQGGSEAFF
TGTGCCAGCAGGAGAGAACAGGGGGGCTCTGAAGCTTTCTTT
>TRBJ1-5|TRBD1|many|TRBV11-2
CASSFGTGNQPQHF
TGTGCCAGCAGCTTTGGGACAGGGAATCAGCCCCAGCATTTT
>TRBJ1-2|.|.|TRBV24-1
CATGEGGLENGYTF
TGTGCCACCGGTGAAGGGGGGTTGGAAAATGGCTACACCTTC
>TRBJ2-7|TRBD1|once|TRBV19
CASSMKGQSTYEQYF
TGTGCCAGTAGTATGAAGGGACAGAGTACCTACGAGCAGTACTTC
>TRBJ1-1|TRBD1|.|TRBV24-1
CATSEPGQGLTEAFF
TGTGCCACCAGTGAGCCCGGACAGGGGCTCACTGAAGCTTTCTTT